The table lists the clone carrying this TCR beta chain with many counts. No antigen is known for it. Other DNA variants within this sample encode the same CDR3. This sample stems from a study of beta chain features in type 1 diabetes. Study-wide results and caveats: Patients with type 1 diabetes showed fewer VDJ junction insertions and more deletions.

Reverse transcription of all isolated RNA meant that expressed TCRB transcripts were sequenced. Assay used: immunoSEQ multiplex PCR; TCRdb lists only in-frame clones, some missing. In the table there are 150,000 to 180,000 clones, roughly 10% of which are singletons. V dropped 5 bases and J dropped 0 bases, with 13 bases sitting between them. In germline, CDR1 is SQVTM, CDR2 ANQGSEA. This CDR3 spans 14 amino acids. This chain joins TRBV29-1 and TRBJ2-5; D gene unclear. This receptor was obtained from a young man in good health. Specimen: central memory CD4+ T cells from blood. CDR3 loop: CSVREPGDQETQYF. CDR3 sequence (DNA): TGCAGCGTTCGCGAACCTGGGGACCAAGAGACCCAGTACTTC.